This TCR beta chain was documented in a study of T cells in Graves' hyperthyroidism and ophthalmopathy. Study results and limitations: Blood also carried most thyroid clonotypes expanded above 0.001.

Germline V gene sequence: CDR1 SEHNR, CDR2 FQNEAQ (reference sequence). Trimming stripped 4 bases from V and 4 bases from J, with 14 bases between. There are 15 residues in the CDR3. This clonotype was counted many times. Its antigen is unidentified. Clinical symptoms, serum thyroxine, TRAb, thyroid ultrasound and orbital computed tomography established diagnosis. Fresh 10 ml peripheral blood yielded PBMCs. Regions amplified from RNA transcripts were the TCR beta CDR3 regions. First-round RT-PCR with HTBI primers amplified the TCR CDR3 region. From the multiplex PCR reads, TCRdb called clonotypes with MiXCR, one entry per CDR3 protein. The data contain hundreds of thousands of distinct CDR3 sequences, roughly 32% of them singletons.

Source material: blood. This clonotype was obtained from a woman between 40 and 50 years old with Graves' hyperthyroidism. J is TRBJ1-3 and V is TRBV7-9; weak D call: TRBD1 (5 bases). This CDR3 is CASSYLQGSGNTIYF. DNA of the CDR3: TGTGCCAGCAGCTACCTCCAGGGATCAGGAAACACCATATATTTT.